The 17 T cell receptor beta chains reported below all come from one sample, sequenced in a study of shared T cell receptors in the human thymus. Assay used: immunoSEQ multiplex PCR; TCRdb lists only in-frame clones, some missing. The profile shows 700,000 or so clones, approximately 83% of them singletons. These data were likewise used in another study, on human thymus T cells.

Sequencing used thymocytes. These receptors came from a girl in the first two years of life with a congenital heart defect.

This chain connects TRBV28 to TRBJ2-7; 7 nucleotides line up with TRBD1. Germline assignment: CDR1 MDHEN and CDR2 SYDVKM. This CDR3 is 17 amino acids long. The V segment lost 7 bases and the J segment 3 bases; nucleotides outside the gene matches: 18. The DNA for the CDR3 is TGTGCCAGCACCTCGCCGACCGCTTCCGGGACAGACTACGAGCAGTACTTC. It translates to CASTSPTASGTDYEQYF.

The genes are TRBV27 and TRBJ1-2; D is uncertain. This CDR3 is built from 12 residues. The V and J ends lost 8 bases and 3 bases respectively, with 10 bases between them. Germline V gene sequence: CDR1 MNHEY, CDR2 SMNVEV (reference sequence). The DNA for the CDR3 is TGTGCCAGCGGAGTGGCCGACTATGGCTACACCTTC. Its translation is CASGVADYGYTF.

This rearrangement joins TRBV5-5 to TRBJ1-6; 7 bases line up with TRBD1. V gave up 0 bases and J gave up 8 bases; unmatched junction bases: 8. This CDR3 contains 16 residues. The germline V gene encodes CDR1 SGHKS and CDR2 YYEKEE (reference sequence). The CDR3 DNA follows: TGTGCCAGCAGCTTGGCAGAGGGGGCTCTCGATTCACCCCTCCACTTT. It is translated as CASSLAEGALDSPLHF.

The chain carries TRBV2 and TRBJ1-1; no firm D call. Germline CDR1 reads SNHLY; CDR2 reads FYNNEI. Between the trimmed V and J ends, which lost 7 bases and 8 bases, there was a span of 20 bases. CDR3 length: 14 amino acids. This chain's CDR3 is CASTERGVSPEAFF. The CDR3 bases are TGTGCCAGCACCGAACGGGGTGTCAGTCCCGAAGCTTTCTTT.

This clone was seen a single time. The junction departs from germline at one end; a sequencing error may be responsible. At the DNA level, this CDR3 is encoded by other sequences in the same sample as well. The chain links TRBV5-6 to TRBJ1-4; D may be TRBD1 (5 bases). The CDR3 consists of 15 residues. Germline CDR1 SGHDT, CDR2 YYEEEE. The CDR3, as DNA: TGTGCCAGTAGCTTAAGGGGTCCGACTAATGAAAAACTGTTTTTT. The encoded protein is CASSLRGPTNEKLFF.

In this sample, this clone turned up a few times. The gene calls are TRBV7-9 and TRBJ1-1, with no clear D. Germline V lookup: CDR1 SEHNR, CDR2 FQNEAQ (reference sequence). The V and J ends lost 0 bases and 9 bases respectively, with 8 bases between them. This CDR3 comprises 12 residues. Written as DNA, the CDR3 is TGTGCCAGCAGCTTAGCGGGCTCTAAAGCTTTCTTT. Encoded protein: CASSLAGSKAFF.

The chain employs TRBV6-5 and TRBJ1-1, with 7 nucleotides matching TRBD1. Germline CDR1 MNHEY, CDR2 SVGAGI. The CDR3 totals 15 residues. V gave up 6 bases and J gave up 4 bases; unmatched junction bases: 11. CDR3 amino acids: CASRNPGTVTTEAFF. CDR3 bases: TGTGCCAGCAGGAACCCCGGGACAGTTACCACTGAAGCTTTCTTT.

The chain couples TRBV6-1 to TRBJ2-4, with D perhaps matching TRBD1 (6 bases). CDR3 size: 12 residues. The germline CDR1 and CDR2 sequences are MNHNS and SASEGT. V was trimmed by 0 bases and J by 9 bases, leaving 6 bases between them. The CDR3 nucleotides read TGTGCCAGCAGTGAAGCAGGGGGCATTCAGTACTTC. Its translation: CASSEAGGIQYF.

This chain links TRBV19 with TRBJ1-6, with 8 positions matching TRBD1. The CDR3 is made up of 14 amino acids. J gave up 9 bases and V 8 bases, and 9 bases lay outside the gene matches. From germline, CDR1 is LNHDA and CDR2 SQIVND (reference sequence). CDR3 region: CASSYPGGFSPLHF. DNA of the CDR3: TGTGCCAGTTCTTACCCAGGGGGCTTTTCACCCCTCCACTTT. Filled out from reference TRBV19 and TRBJ1-6, the complete variable domain reads DGGITQSPKYLFRKEGQNVTLSCEQNLNHDAMYWYRQDPGQGLRLIYYSQIVNDFQKGDIAEGYSVSREKKESFPLTVTSAQKNPTAFYLCASSYPGGFSPLHFGNGTRLTVT.

V usage is TRBV5-1 and J usage is TRBJ1-1, with D maybe TRBD1 (5 bases). Trimming took 1 base from V and 0 from J, leaving 10 bases between them. Germline CDR1 is SGHRS and CDR2 is YFSETQ. This CDR3 spans 15 amino acids. For the CDR3, the DNA is TGCGCCAGCAGCTTGATTTGGGGCATGAACACTGAAGCTTTCTTT. Its translation is CASSLIWGMNTEAFF.

The V call is TRBV27, the J call TRBJ2-5; TRBD1 matches at 7 bases. The CDR3 runs 15 residues. Looked up from germline, CDR1 is MNHEY and CDR2 is SMNVEV (reference sequence). V lost 5 bases and J lost 4; bases outside the gene matches: 10. The CDR3 reads CASSRQGLRIETQYF. The DNA for the CDR3 is TGTGCCAGCAGTCGACAGGGTTTAAGAATAGAGACCCAGTACTTC.

The chain links TRBV19 to TRBJ2-2, with TRBD1 matching over 7 bases. CDR1 and CDR2 from the germline V gene are LNHDA and SQIVND (reference sequence). V lost 7 bases and J lost 6; bases outside the gene matches: 8. CDR3 length: 14 residues. The CDR3 bases are TGTGCCAGTATGGCTAGGGGGCGCGCCGGGGAGCTGTTTTTT. It specifies CASMARGRAGELFF. Full variable domain (remainder filled in from reference TRBV19 and TRBJ2-2): DGGITQSPKYLFRKEGQNVTLSCEQNLNHDAMYWYRQDPGQGLRLIYYSQIVNDFQKGDIAEGYSVSREKKESFPLTVTSAQKNPTAFYLCASMARGRAGELFFGEGSRLTVL.

V is TRBV7-8 and J is TRBJ2-3; 12 positions agree with TRBD1. V lost 5 bases, J lost 4 bases, and 19 bases stayed unmatched. The CDR3 is made up of 20 amino acids. Germline assignment: CDR1 SGHVS and CDR2 FQNEAQ. Here the CDR3 reads CASSPRPPGQGALKADTQYF. DNA for the CDR3: TGTGCCAGCAGCCCTCGACCTCCGGGACAGGGGGCATTGAAGGCAGATACGCAGTATTTT.

In nucleotides, the CDR3 is TGTGCCAGCAGCACGGGACAGGGGGATGAAAAACTGTTTTTT. Amino acid sequence: CASSTGQGDEKLFF. V usage is TRBV6-1 and J usage is TRBJ1-4; 11 bases map to TRBD1. The CDR3 totals 14 residues. CDR1 and CDR2 from the germline V gene are MNHNS and SASEGT. Trimming at V came to 6 bases and at J to 6 bases, leaving 3 bases not matched to a gene.

This clone was seen only a few times. This chain joins TRBV29-1 and TRBJ1-1, with D uncertain. V lost 5 bases and J lost 2, with 15 bases in between. The CDR3 extends over 14 amino acids. The V gene's germline CDR1 is SQVTM and CDR2 ANQGSEA. The chain's CDR3 is CSVPRPRRNTEAFF. DNA of the CDR3: TGCAGCGTTCCGAGGCCCCGTCGTAACACTGAAGCTTTCTTT.

The rearrangement links TRBV5-6 to TRBJ2-7; TRBD1 might be the D (5 bases). Deletions cut 4 bases from V and 2 bases from J, with 13 bases between. Germline loops: CDR1 SGHDT, CDR2 YYEEEE. CDR3 length equals 14 residues. The CDR3 loop reads CASSLDRSTYEQYF. In DNA, the CDR3 is TGTGCCAGCAGCCTTGACAGATCAACCTACGAGCAGTACTTC.

CDR3 nucleotide sequence: TGTGCCAGCAGGGAGGCATGGTCTAACTATGGCTACACCTTC. Amino acid sequence: CASREAWSNYGYTF. The gene calls are TRBV2 and TRBJ1-2; D is unclear. Trimming took 6 bases from V and 0 from J, leaving 11 bases between them. CDR1 SNHLY and CDR2 FYNNEI come from the germline V gene. The CDR3 totals 14 residues.